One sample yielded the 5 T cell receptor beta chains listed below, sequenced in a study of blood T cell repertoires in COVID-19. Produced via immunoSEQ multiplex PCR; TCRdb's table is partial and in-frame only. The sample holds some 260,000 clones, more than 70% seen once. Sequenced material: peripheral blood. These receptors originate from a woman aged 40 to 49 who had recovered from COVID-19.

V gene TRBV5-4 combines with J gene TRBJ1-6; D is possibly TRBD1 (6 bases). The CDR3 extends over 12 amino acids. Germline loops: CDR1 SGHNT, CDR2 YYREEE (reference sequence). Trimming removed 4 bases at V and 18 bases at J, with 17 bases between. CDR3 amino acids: CASSGGGGAHHF. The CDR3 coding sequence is TGTGCCAGCAGCGGGGGAGGGGGGGCCCACCACTTT.

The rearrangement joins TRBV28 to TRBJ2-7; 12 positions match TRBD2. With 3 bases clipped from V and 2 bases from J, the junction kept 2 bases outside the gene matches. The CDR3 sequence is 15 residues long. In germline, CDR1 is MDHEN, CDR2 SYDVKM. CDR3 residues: CASSLASGGAYEQYF. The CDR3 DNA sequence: TGTGCCAGCAGTTTGGCTAGCGGGGGGGCCTACGAGCAGTACTTC.

Written as DNA, the CDR3 is TGTGCCAGCAACAGTGATACAGGGGCTGGAAACACCATATATTTT. Translation gives CASNSDTGAGNTIYF. This chain links TRBV13 with TRBJ1-3; 7 bases line up with TRBD1. After removal of 7 bases from V and 2 bases from J, the junction contained 8 bases not matched to a gene. CDR3 length equals 15 residues. The V gene's germline CDR1 is PRHDT and CDR2 FYEKMQ (reference sequence).

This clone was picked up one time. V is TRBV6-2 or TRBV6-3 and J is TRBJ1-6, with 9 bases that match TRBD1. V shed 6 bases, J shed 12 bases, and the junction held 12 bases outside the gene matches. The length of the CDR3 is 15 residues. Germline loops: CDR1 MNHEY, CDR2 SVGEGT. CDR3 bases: TGTGCCAGCAGCCAGGGTCGACAGGGGGTCGTACCCCTCCACTTT. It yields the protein CASSQGRQGVVPLHF.

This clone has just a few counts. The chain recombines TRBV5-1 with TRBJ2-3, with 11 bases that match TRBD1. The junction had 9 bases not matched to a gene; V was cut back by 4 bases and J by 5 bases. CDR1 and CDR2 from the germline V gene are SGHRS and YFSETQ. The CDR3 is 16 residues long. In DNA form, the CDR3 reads TGCGCCAGCAGCCGGTCGGACAGGGGGCTTAGAGATACGCAGTATTTT. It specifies CASSRSDRGLRDTQYF.